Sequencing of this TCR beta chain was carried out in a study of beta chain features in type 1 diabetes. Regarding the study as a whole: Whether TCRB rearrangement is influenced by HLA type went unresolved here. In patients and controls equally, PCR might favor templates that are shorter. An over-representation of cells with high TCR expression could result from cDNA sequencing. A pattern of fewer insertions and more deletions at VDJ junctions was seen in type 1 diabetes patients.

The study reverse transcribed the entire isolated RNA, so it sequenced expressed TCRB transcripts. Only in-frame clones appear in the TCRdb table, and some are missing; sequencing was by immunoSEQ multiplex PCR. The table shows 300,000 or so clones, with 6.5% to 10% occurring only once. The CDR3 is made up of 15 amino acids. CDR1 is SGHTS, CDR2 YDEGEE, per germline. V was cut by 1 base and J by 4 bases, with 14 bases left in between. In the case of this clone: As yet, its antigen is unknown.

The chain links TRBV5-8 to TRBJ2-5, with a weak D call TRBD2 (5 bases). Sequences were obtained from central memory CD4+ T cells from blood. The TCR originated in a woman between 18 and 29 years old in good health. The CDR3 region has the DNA TGTGCCAGCAGCTTGTGGGTCCGACGGGGAGAGACCCAGTACTTC. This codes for CASSLWVRRGETQYF.